These T cell receptor beta chains were read from a single sample in a study of blood T cell repertoires in COVID-19. Some clones are missing from TCRdb's copy, which holds only in-frame ones; the method was immunoSEQ multiplex PCR. The data hold 220,000 or so clones, with about 85% observed a single time. Sample: peripheral blood. These receptors were collected from a woman aged 45-65 years with COVID-19, enrolled during active disease. Each CDR3 is given with its conserved first and last residue. A D gene is named only where the DNA matches it firmly. Clone size is given for some rows only: seen once, a few or many times, or a class if the clone is expanded.

abundance: NA; d_gene: TRBD1; j_gene: TRBJ1-1; v_gene: TRBV5-5; CDR3aa: CASSFTGTAIEAFF; CDR3nt: TGTGCCAGCAGTTTTACCGGGACAGCAATAGAAGCTTTCTTT
abundance: NA; d_gene: NA; j_gene: TRBJ2-2; v_gene: TRBV19; CDR3aa: CASSIAIGGTGELFF; CDR3nt: TGTGCCAGTAGTATAGCCATTGGGGGGACCGGGGAGCTGTTTTTT
abundance: NA; d_gene: TRBD1; j_gene: TRBJ2-7; v_gene: TRBV5-1; CDR3aa: CASSFGTGGYEQYF; CDR3nt: TGCGCCAGCAGCTTCGGGACAGGGGGGTACGAGCAGTACTTC
abundance: NA; d_gene: NA; j_gene: TRBJ1-2; v_gene: TRBV2; CDR3aa: CASRQGGGYTF; CDR3nt: TGTGCCAGCAGACAGGGCGGGGGCTACACCTTC
abundance: few; d_gene: NA; j_gene: TRBJ1-3; v_gene: TRBV4-3; CDR3aa: CASSQGTGRAYGGTIYF; CDR3nt: TGCGCCAGCAGCCAAGGTACTGGCCGAGCTTACGGCGGCACCATATATTTT
abundance: once; d_gene: TRBD2; j_gene: TRBJ2-1; v_gene: TRBV19; CDR3aa: CASSIGRLAGGRQFF; CDR3nt: TGTGCCAGTAGTATAGGGAGGCTAGCGGGGGGGCGGCAGTTCTTC
abundance: NA; d_gene: TRBD1; j_gene: TRBJ1-2; v_gene: TRBV6-5; CDR3aa: CASSRTGFGYGYTF; CDR3nt: TGTGCCAGCAGCCGGACAGGGTTTGGCTATGGCTACACCTTC
abundance: few; d_gene: TRBD2; j_gene: TRBJ2-1; v_gene: TRBV6-5; CDR3aa: CASSLTGTSGGNEQFF; CDR3nt: TGTGCCAGCAGTTTGACCGGGACTAGCGGGGGAAATGAGCAGTTCTTC
abundance: NA; d_gene: NA; j_gene: TRBJ2-2; v_gene: TRBV9; CDR3aa: CASSPDTGELFF; CDR3nt: TGTGCCAGCAGCCCCGACACCGGGGAGCTGTTTTTT
abundance: NA; d_gene: NA; j_gene: TRBJ1-2; v_gene: TRBV12-2; CDR3aa: CASRFLDRANYGYTF; CDR3nt: TGTGCAAGTCGCTTCTTGGACAGGGCTAACTATGGCTACACCTTC
abundance: NA; d_gene: NA; j_gene: TRBJ1-2; v_gene: TRBV6-6; CDR3aa: CASSWTVGDYGYTF; CDR3nt: TGTGCCAGCAGTTGGACTGTCGGAGACTATGGCTACACCTTC
abundance: NA; d_gene: TRBD1; j_gene: TRBJ1-5; v_gene: TRBV18; CDR3aa: CASSLAQGASGQPQHF; CDR3nt: TGTGCCAGCTCACTCGCCCAGGGGGCCTCCGGTCAGCCCCAGCATTTT
abundance: NA; d_gene: TRBD1; j_gene: TRBJ2-7; v_gene: TRBV7-9; CDR3aa: CASSMPGTVIYEQYF; CDR3nt: TGTGCCAGCAGCATGCCCGGGACAGTGATTTACGAGCAGTACTTC
abundance: NA; d_gene: TRBD2; j_gene: TRBJ2-3; v_gene: TRBV6-5; CDR3aa: CASSKNIAGDTQYF; CDR3nt: TGTGCCAGCAGTAAAAACATAGCGGGAGATACGCAGTATTTT
abundance: NA; d_gene: TRBD1; j_gene: TRBJ1-2; v_gene: TRBV12-3/TRBV12-4; CDR3aa: CASSTTGGNGYTF; CDR3nt: TGTGCCAGCAGCACGACAGGGGGCAATGGCTACACCTTC
abundance: once; d_gene: NA; j_gene: TRBJ1-1; v_gene: TRBV4-1; CDR3aa: CASTGGGRARQMNTEAFF; CDR3nt: TGCGCCAGCACCGGGGGGGGCAGAGCTCGGCAAATGAACACTGAAGCTTTCTTT
abundance: once; d_gene: TRBD2; j_gene: TRBJ2-4; v_gene: TRBV3-1/TRBV3-2; CDR3aa: CASSRPGLAENIQYF; CDR3nt: TGTGCCAGCTCCCGACCAGGACTAGCGGAAAACATTCAGTACTTC
abundance: NA; d_gene: NA; j_gene: TRBJ2-6; v_gene: TRBV19; CDR3aa: CASSTQGTGANVLTF; CDR3nt: TGTGCCAGTAGTACTCAGGGTACTGGGGCCAACGTCCTGACTTTC
abundance: NA; d_gene: NA; j_gene: TRBJ2-1; v_gene: TRBV19; CDR3aa: CASSIDWRNPYNEQFF; CDR3nt: TGTGCCAGTAGTATAGATTGGCGGAACCCCTACAATGAGCAGTTCTTC
abundance: NA; d_gene: NA; j_gene: TRBJ1-2; v_gene: TRBV30; CDR3aa: CAQRPGQAQGYGYTF; CDR3nt: TGTGCCCAACGCCCCGGCCAGGCCCAAGGCTATGGCTACACCTTC
abundance: NA; d_gene: NA; j_gene: TRBJ1-6; v_gene: TRBV28; CDR3aa: CASSSGALHF; CDR3nt: TGTGCCAGCAGCTCCGGGGCCCTCCACTTT
abundance: NA; d_gene: NA; j_gene: TRBJ2-3; v_gene: TRBV6-4; CDR3aa: CASSDSLVSTQYF; CDR3nt: TGTGCCAGCAGTGACTCTCTAGTCAGTACGCAGTATTTT
abundance: NA; d_gene: TRBD1; j_gene: TRBJ2-7; v_gene: TRBV6-2/TRBV6-3; CDR3aa: CASSSPVRQGYEQYF; CDR3nt: TGTGCCAGCAGTTCCCCCGTCAGACAGGGCTACGAGCAGTACTTC
abundance: few; d_gene: NA; j_gene: TRBJ1-2; v_gene: TRBV4-3; CDR3aa: CASSQDSDSHYGYTF; CDR3nt: TGCGCCAGCAGCCAAGATTCCGACAGCCACTATGGCTACACCTTC
abundance: NA; d_gene: NA; j_gene: TRBJ1-1; v_gene: TRBV10-1; CDR3aa: CASSDRTGMNTEAFF; CDR3nt: TGCGCCAGCAGTGACCGAACAGGAATGAACACTGAAGCTTTCTTT
abundance: NA; d_gene: NA; j_gene: TRBJ1-2; v_gene: TRBV6-2/TRBV6-3; CDR3aa: CASSILNNGYTF; CDR3nt: TGTGCCAGCAGTATTCTCAACAATGGCTACACCTTC
abundance: NA; d_gene: NA; j_gene: TRBJ1-2; v_gene: TRBV11-2; CDR3aa: CASSRPQSTYGYTF; CDR3nt: TGTGCCAGCAGCCGTCCACAGTCCACCTATGGCTACACCTTC
abundance: NA; d_gene: TRBD1; j_gene: TRBJ2-2; v_gene: TRBV24-1; CDR3aa: CATSDFRDRGYTGELFF; CDR3nt: TGTGCCACCAGTGATTTCCGGGACAGGGGATACACCGGGGAGCTGTTTTTT
abundance: NA; d_gene: NA; j_gene: TRBJ2-7; v_gene: TRBV3-1/TRBV3-2; CDR3aa: CASSPTRRGREQYF; CDR3nt: TGTGCCAGCAGCCCAACCCGGCGGGGGCGTGAGCAGTACTTC
abundance: NA; d_gene: NA; j_gene: TRBJ1-5; v_gene: TRBV27; CDR3aa: CASSLGGFNQPQHF; CDR3nt: TGTGCCAGCAGTTTAGGAGGCTTCAATCAGCCCCAGCATTTT
abundance: NA; d_gene: NA; j_gene: TRBJ1-2; v_gene: TRBV6-6; CDR3aa: CASSRRVLNGYTF; CDR3nt: TGTGCCAGCAGTCGCAGGGTTCTCAATGGCTACACCTTC
abundance: NA; d_gene: TRBD1; j_gene: TRBJ2-2; v_gene: TRBV30; CDR3aa: CAWNRDRGLTGELFF; CDR3nt: TGTGCCTGGAATAGGGACAGGGGGCTCACCGGGGAGCTGTTTTTT
abundance: NA; d_gene: NA; j_gene: TRBJ2-1; v_gene: TRBV6-5; CDR3aa: CASSHAPLHEQFF; CDR3nt: TGTGCCAGCAGTCACGCGCCTCTTCATGAGCAGTTCTTC
abundance: NA; d_gene: NA; j_gene: TRBJ1-2; v_gene: TRBV9; CDR3aa: CASSVPPFFYGYTF; CDR3nt: TGTGCCAGCAGCGTTCCCCCATTTTTTTATGGCTACACCTTC
abundance: NA; d_gene: NA; j_gene: TRBJ1-2; v_gene: TRBV28; CDR3aa: CASIGQVDYGYTF; CDR3nt: TGTGCCAGCATTGGTCAGGTTGACTATGGCTACACCTTC
abundance: NA; d_gene: TRBD1; j_gene: TRBJ2-1; v_gene: TRBV12-5; CDR3aa: CASGLLLGQEAYNEQFF; CDR3nt: TGTGCTAGTGGTTTGCTTTTAGGACAGGAAGCCTACAATGAGCAGTTCTTC
abundance: NA; d_gene: TRBD1; j_gene: TRBJ2-1; v_gene: TRBV20-1; CDR3aa: CSASGSGGATNEQFF; CDR3nt: TGCAGTGCTAGTGGGTCAGGGGGCGCCACAAATGAGCAGTTCTTC
abundance: NA; d_gene: NA; j_gene: TRBJ2-2; v_gene: TRBV5-8; CDR3aa: CASSLGVTNTGELFF; CDR3nt: TGTGCCAGCAGCTTGGGAGTGACAAACACCGGGGAGCTGTTTTTT
abundance: few; d_gene: NA; j_gene: TRBJ1-6; v_gene: TRBV19; CDR3aa: CASSEGVNSPLHF; CDR3nt: TGTGCCAGTAGTGAGGGGGTAAATTCACCCCTCCACTTT
abundance: NA; d_gene: NA; j_gene: TRBJ1-4; v_gene: TRBV13; CDR3aa: CASSTRATTNEKLFF; CDR3nt: TGTGCCAGCAGCACCAGGGCCACAACTAATGAAAAACTGTTTTTT
abundance: NA; d_gene: TRBD2; j_gene: TRBJ2-1; v_gene: TRBV7-2; CDR3aa: CASSPLEGAGGFYNEQFF; CDR3nt: TGTGCCAGCAGCCCTCTTGAGGGAGCGGGGGGGTTTTACAATGAGCAGTTCTTC
abundance: NA; d_gene: NA; j_gene: TRBJ1-1; v_gene: TRBV5-4; CDR3aa: CASSSFGGTTEAFF; CDR3nt: TGTGCCAGCAGCTCTTTTGGGGGGACCACTGAAGCTTTCTTT
abundance: NA; d_gene: TRBD1; j_gene: TRBJ2-1; v_gene: TRBV7-8; CDR3aa: CASSLRDRPNNEQFF; CDR3nt: TGTGCCAGCAGCCTCCGGGACAGGCCCAACAATGAGCAGTTCTTC
abundance: few; d_gene: TRBD1; j_gene: TRBJ1-2; v_gene: TRBV5-4; CDR3aa: CASSSQSRDSNGYTF; CDR3nt: TGTGCCAGCAGCTCACAGTCCCGGGACAGTAATGGCTACACCTTC
abundance: NA; d_gene: NA; j_gene: TRBJ2-4; v_gene: TRBV5-1; CDR3aa: CASSLNRGNIQYF; CDR3nt: TGCGCCAGCAGCTTAAATCGAGGTAACATTCAGTACTTC
abundance: NA; d_gene: TRBD2; j_gene: TRBJ2-2; v_gene: TRBV4-3; CDR3aa: CASSQEASGTGELFF; CDR3nt: TGCGCCAGCAGCCAGGAGGCTAGCGGCACCGGGGAGCTGTTTTTT
abundance: NA; d_gene: TRBD1; j_gene: TRBJ2-1; v_gene: TRBV7-8; CDR3aa: CASSFQDRGGHEQFF; CDR3nt: TGTGCCAGCAGCTTCCAGGACAGGGGAGGGCATGAGCAGTTCTTC
abundance: NA; d_gene: TRBD1; j_gene: TRBJ2-5; v_gene: TRBV10-3; CDR3aa: CAISPGQGGETQYF; CDR3nt: TGTGCCATCAGTCCGGGACAGGGAGGGGAGACCCAGTACTTC
abundance: NA; d_gene: TRBD1; j_gene: TRBJ1-6; v_gene: TRBV30; CDR3aa: CAWRPPYRGDSPLHF; CDR3nt: TGTGCCTGGAGGCCCCCCTACAGGGGGGATTCACCCCTCCACTTT
abundance: NA; d_gene: TRBD1; j_gene: TRBJ2-7; v_gene: TRBV28; CDR3aa: CASSSGTGISSYEQYF; CDR3nt: TGTGCCAGCAGTTCGGGGACAGGGATCTCGTCCTACGAGCAGTACTTC
abundance: NA; d_gene: TRBD1; j_gene: TRBJ1-4; v_gene: TRBV30; CDR3aa: CAWRDRGLEKLFF; CDR3nt: TGTGCCTGGAGAGACAGGGGGTTGGAAAAACTGTTTTTT